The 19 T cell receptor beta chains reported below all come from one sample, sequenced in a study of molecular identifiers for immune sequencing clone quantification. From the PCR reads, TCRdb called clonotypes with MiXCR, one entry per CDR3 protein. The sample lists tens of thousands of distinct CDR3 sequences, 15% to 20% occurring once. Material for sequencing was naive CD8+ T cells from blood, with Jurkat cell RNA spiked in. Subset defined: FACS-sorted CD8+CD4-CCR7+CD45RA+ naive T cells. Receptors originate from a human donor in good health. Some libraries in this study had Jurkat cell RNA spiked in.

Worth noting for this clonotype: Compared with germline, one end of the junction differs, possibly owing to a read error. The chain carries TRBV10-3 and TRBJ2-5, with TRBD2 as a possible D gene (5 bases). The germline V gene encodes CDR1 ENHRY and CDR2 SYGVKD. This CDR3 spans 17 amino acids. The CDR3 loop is CAVSELGALGLGETQYF. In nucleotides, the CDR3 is TGTGCCGTCAGTGAGTTGGGAGCCTTGGGATTAGGAGAGACCCAGTACTTC.

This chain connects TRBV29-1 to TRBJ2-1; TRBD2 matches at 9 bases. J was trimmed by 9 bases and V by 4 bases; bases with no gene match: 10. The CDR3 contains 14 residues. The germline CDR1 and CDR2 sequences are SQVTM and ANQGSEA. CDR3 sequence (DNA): TGCAGCGTTGTGGGCGGGAGGGCCAACGTTGAGCAGTTCTTC. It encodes CSVVGGRANVEQFF.

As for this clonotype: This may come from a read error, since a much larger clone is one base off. In nucleotides, the CDR3 is TGTGCCAGCAGACCCCTGGGAGAAAATGAAGAACTGTTTTTT. It is translated as CASRPLGENEELFF. The chain recombines TRBV28 with TRBJ1-4; D is unclear. This CDR3 is 14 amino acids long. Germline V gene sequence: CDR1 MDHEN, CDR2 SYDVKM. The full variable domain, with the rest looked up from reference TRBV28 and TRBJ1-4, is DVKVTQSSRYLVKRTGEKVFLECVQDMDHENMFWYRQDPGLGLRLIYFSYDVKMKEKGDIPEGYSVSREKKERFSLILESASTNQTSMYLCASRPLGENEELFFGSGTQLSVL.

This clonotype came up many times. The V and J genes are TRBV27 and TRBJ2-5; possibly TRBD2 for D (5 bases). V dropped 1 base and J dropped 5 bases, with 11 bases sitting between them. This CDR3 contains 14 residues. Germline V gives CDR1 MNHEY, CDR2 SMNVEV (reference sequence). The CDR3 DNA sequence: TGTGCCAGCAGTTTATTAAGCGGTCCGGAGACCCAGTACTTC. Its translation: CASSLLSGPETQYF.

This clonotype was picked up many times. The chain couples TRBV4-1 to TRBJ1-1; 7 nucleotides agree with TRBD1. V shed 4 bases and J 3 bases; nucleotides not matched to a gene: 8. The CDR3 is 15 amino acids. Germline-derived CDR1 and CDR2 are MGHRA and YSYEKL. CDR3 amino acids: CASSPRTGAYTEAFF. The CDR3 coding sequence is TGCGCCAGCAGCCCGAGGACAGGTGCCTACACTGAAGCTTTCTTT.

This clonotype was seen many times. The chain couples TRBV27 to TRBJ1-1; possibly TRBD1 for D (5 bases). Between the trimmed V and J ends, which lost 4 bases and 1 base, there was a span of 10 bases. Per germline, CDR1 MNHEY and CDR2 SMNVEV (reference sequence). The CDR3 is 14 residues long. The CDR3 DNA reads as TGTGCCAGCAGTTCGAAAACAGGGAACACTGAAGCTTTCTTT. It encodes CASSSKTGNTEAFF.

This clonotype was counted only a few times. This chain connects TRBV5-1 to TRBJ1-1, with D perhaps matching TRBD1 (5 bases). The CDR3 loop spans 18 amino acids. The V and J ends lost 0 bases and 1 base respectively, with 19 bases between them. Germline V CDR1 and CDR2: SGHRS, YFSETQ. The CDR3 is CASSLGLGVGLTNTEAFF. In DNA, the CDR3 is TGCGCCAGCAGCTTGGGGTTAGGGGTAGGACTTACGAACACTGAAGCTTTCTTT.

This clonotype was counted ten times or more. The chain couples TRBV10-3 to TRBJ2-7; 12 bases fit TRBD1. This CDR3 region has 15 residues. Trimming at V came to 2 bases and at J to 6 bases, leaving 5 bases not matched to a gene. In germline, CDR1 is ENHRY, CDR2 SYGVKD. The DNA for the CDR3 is TGTGCCATCAGTGAGCCGGGACAGGGGGCTGGCGAGCAGTACTTC. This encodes CAISEPGQGAGEQYF.

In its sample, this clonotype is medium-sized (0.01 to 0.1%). DNA of the CDR3: TGTGCCAGCGCTGAGAGTAGCGGGAGAGGGGCAGATACGCAGTATTTT. This codes for CASAESSGRGADTQYF. The chain employs TRBV2 and TRBJ2-3, with 9 positions matching TRBD2. Germline assignment: CDR1 SNHLY and CDR2 FYNNEI. Trimming at V came to 8 bases and at J to 4 bases, leaving 13 bases not matched to a gene. This CDR3 is built from 16 residues.

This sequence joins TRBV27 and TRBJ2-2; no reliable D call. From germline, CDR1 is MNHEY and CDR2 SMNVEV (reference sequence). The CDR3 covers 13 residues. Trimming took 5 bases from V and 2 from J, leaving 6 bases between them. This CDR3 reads CASSGTNTGELFF. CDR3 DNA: TGTGCCAGCAGTGGCACAAACACCGGGGAGCTGTTTTTT.

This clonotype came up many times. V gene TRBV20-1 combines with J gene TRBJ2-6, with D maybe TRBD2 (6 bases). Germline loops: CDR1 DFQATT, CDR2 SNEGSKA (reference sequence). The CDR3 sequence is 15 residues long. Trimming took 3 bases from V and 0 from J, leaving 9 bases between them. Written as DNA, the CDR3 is TGCAGTGCTAGTCGGGGGTTCTCTGGGGCCAACGTCCTGACTTTC. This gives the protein CSASRGFSGANVLTF.

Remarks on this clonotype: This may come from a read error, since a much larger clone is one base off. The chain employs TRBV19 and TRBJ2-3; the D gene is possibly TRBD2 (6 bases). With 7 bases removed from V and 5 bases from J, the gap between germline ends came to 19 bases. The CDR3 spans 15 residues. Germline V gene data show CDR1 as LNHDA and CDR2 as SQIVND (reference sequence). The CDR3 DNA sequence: TGTGCCAGTAAGGAGCCCGGGAGAGCCGTAGATACGCAGTATTTT. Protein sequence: CASKEPGRAVDTQYF.

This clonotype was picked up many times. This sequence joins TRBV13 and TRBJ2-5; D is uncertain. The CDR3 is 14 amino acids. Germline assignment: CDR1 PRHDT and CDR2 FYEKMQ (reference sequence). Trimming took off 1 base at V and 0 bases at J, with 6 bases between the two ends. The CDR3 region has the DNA TGTGCCAGCAGCTTAGTGCGAAACCAAGAGACCCAGTACTTC. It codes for CASSLVRNQETQYF.

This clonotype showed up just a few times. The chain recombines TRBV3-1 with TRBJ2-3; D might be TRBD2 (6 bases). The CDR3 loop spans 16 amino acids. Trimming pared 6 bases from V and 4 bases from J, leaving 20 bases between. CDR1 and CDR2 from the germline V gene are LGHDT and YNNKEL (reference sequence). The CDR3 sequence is CASSPTSGAGPDTQYF. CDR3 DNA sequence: TGTGCCAGCAGTCCAACTTCGGGCGCGGGGCCAGATACGCAGTATTTT.

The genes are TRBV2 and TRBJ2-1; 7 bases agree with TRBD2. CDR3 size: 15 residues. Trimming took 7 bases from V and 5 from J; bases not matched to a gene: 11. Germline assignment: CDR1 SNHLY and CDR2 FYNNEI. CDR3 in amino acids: CASILKRDYHNEQFF. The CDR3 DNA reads TGTGCCAGCATCCTGAAACGGGACTATCACAATGAGCAGTTCTTC.

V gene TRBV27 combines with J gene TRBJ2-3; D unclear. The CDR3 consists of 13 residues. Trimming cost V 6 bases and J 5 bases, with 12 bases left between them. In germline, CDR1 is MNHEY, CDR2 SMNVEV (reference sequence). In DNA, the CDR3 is TGTGCCAGCAGCTTAGTGAGCGTAGATACGCAGTATTTT. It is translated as CASSLVSVDTQYF.

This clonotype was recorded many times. The chain's CDR3 is CASSSGPQAPHEQFF. The CDR3 DNA reads TGCGCCAGCAGCAGCGGTCCCCAGGCGCCCCATGAGCAGTTCTTC. This chain joins TRBV4-1 and TRBJ2-1; D is possibly TRBD2 (5 bases). The CDR3 consists of 15 residues. From germline, CDR1 is MGHRA and CDR2 YSYEKL. V was clipped by 5 bases and J by 8 bases, with 19 bases between them.

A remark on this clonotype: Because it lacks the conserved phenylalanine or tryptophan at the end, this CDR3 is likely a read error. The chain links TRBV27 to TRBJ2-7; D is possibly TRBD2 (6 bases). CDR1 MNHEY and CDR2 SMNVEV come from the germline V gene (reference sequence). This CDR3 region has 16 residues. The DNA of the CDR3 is TGTGCCAGCAGAACACGGTGGGGGGAGAGAGTGTACGGGCAGTACCTC. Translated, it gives CASRTRWGERVYGQYL.

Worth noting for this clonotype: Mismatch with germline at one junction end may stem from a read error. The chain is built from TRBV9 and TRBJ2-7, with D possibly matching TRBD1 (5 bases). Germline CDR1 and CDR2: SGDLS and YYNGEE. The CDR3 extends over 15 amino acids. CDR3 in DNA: TGTGCCGGCAGCGTAGAACAGGCGTCAACCTACGAGCAGTACTTC. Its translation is CAGSVEQASTYEQYF.